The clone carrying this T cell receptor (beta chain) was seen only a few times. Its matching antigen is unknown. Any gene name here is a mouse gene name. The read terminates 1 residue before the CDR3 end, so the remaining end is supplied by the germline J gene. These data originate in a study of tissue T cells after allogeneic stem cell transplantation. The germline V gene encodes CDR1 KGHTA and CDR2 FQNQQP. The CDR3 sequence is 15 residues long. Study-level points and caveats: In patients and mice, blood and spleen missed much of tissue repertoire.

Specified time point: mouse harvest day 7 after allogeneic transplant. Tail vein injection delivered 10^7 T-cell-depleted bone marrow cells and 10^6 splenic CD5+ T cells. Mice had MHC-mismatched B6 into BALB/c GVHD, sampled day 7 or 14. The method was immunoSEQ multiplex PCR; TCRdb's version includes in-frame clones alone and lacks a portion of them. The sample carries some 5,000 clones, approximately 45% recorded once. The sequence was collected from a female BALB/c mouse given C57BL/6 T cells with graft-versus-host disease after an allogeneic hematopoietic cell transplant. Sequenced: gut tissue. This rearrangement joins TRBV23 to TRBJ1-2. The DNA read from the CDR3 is TGCTCCAGCAGTCAATCAGGGGGGCGCTTCTCCGACTACACC. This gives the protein CSSSQSGGRFSDYT. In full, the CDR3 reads CSSSQSGGRFSDYTF.